Following are 29 T cell receptor beta chains from one sample sequenced in a study of cytomegalovirus exposure and HLA in healthy donors. PCR primers comprised 60 Vbeta and 13 Jbeta primers. Sequencing was performed with immunoSEQ multiplex PCR; in TCRdb, only in-frame clones are kept and a portion is missing. The sample shows some 130,000 clones, approximately 89% of them seen only once. Sample: PBMCs. Source of these receptors: a woman in her thirties in good health and CMV-seropositive.

The chain is built from TRBV28 and TRBJ1-6; the D gene is possibly TRBD1 (5 bases). Germline V gene data show CDR1 as MDHEN and CDR2 as SYDVKM. This CDR3 is 14 amino acids long. The V end lost 4 bases, the J end lost 6 bases, and 10 bases lay between the germline ends. This chain's CDR3 is CASSSRGRNSPLHF. CDR3 nucleotides: TGTGCCAGCAGTTCAAGGGGCCGTAATTCACCCCTCCACTTT. Complete variable domain (other parts from reference TRBV28 and TRBJ1-6): DVKVTQSSRYLVKRTGEKVFLECVQDMDHENMFWYRQDPGLGLRLIYFSYDVKMKEKGDIPEGYSVSREKKERFSLILESASTNQTSMYLCASSSRGRNSPLHFGNGTRLTVT.

The chain employs TRBV2 and TRBJ2-3; D might be TRBD1 (6 bases). Germline loops: CDR1 SNHLY, CDR2 FYNNEI. This CDR3 has 14 amino acids. The V gene lost 10 bases and the J gene lost 2 bases, with 16 bases spanning the gap. CDR3: CATSPGHLTDTQYF. The CDR3, as DNA: TGTGCCACCTCTCCGGGACACCTCACAGATACGCAGTATTTT.

This chain links TRBV6-5 with TRBJ1-2; possibly TRBD1 for D (5 bases). This CDR3 has 11 residues. The germline V gene has CDR1 MNHEY and CDR2 SVGAGI. Trimming cost V 8 bases and J 7 bases, with 11 bases left between them. CDR3 in DNA: TGTGCCAGCGCACAGGAGGGTGGCTACACCTTC. Translating gives CASAQEGGYTF.

This chain connects TRBV7-9 to TRBJ1-2; 8 bases line up with TRBD1. There are 16 residues in the CDR3. With 4 bases clipped from V and 1 base from J, the junction kept 8 bases outside the gene matches. Germline CDR1 reads SEHNR; CDR2 reads FQNEAQ (reference sequence). CDR3 loop: CASSSFLQGGNYGYTF. CDR3 nucleotide sequence: TGTGCCAGCAGCTCATTCCTACAGGGGGGTAACTATGGCTACACCTTC.

The chain couples TRBV15 to TRBJ2-1; D possibly corresponds to TRBD2 (5 bases). The CDR3 covers 16 residues. From germline, CDR1 is LNHNV and CDR2 YYDKDF (reference sequence). Deletions cut 0 bases from V and 0 bases from J, with 9 bases between. The CDR3, as DNA: TGTGCCACCAGCAGAGATATAGGGAGCTCCTACAATGAGCAGTTCTTC. It yields the protein CATSRDIGSSYNEQFF.

Only one count was recorded for this clone. One end of the junction varies from germline; a read error may be responsible. This sequence joins TRBV5-6 and TRBJ2-7; D is undetermined. Germline lookup yields CDR1 SGHDT and CDR2 YYEEEE. This CDR3 spans 12 amino acids. This CDR3 is CASSLDLRLQNF. For the CDR3, the DNA is TGTGCCAGCAGCTTGGATCTCCGACTCCAGAACTTC.

CDR3 in amino acids: CASGRKGEQFF. The CDR3 nucleotides are TGTGCCAGCGGGCGTAAAGGTGAGCAGTTCTTC. The V gene is TRBV11-3, the J gene TRBJ2-1, with D uncertain. This CDR3 is built from 11 residues. From germline, CDR1 is SGHNT and CDR2 YENEEA. V lost 8 bases to trimming and J lost 9 bases, with 11 bases between them. Full variable domain (outside the CDR3, taken from reference TRBV11-3 and TRBJ2-1): EAGVVQSPRYKIIEKKQPVAFWCNPISGHNTLYWYLQNLGQGPELLIRYENEEAVDDSQLPKDRFSAERLKGVDSTLKIQPAELGDSAVYLCASGRKGEQFFGPGTRLTVL.

The chain has TRBV27 and TRBJ2-3, with 7 bases lining up with TRBD1. Germline V lookup: CDR1 MNHEY, CDR2 SMNVEV (reference sequence). The CDR3 is 14 residues long. Trimming cost V 3 bases and J 1 base; bases outside gene matches: 1. The CDR3 sequence is CASSLGQRTDTQYF. The DNA for the CDR3 is TGTGCCAGCAGTTTGGGACAGCGCACAGATACGCAGTATTTT.

The chain carries TRBV6-1 and TRBJ2-3, with no clear D. The CDR3 length is 14 residues. V was cut by 7 bases and J by 2 bases, with 13 bases left in between. The germline V gene encodes CDR1 MNHNS and CDR2 SASEGT. The CDR3 sequence is CASKFGPNTDTQYF. The DNA of the CDR3 is TGTGCCAGCAAATTTGGCCCGAACACAGATACGCAGTATTTT.

CDR3 sequence (DNA): TGTGCCAGCAGTGAGACAGGGAAAGGGACCGGGGAGCTGTTTTTT. Translating it yields CASSETGKGTGELFF. The rearrangement joins TRBV2 to TRBJ2-2; TRBD1 agrees at 7 bases. The V gene's germline CDR1 is SNHLY and CDR2 FYNNEI. V gave up 3 bases and J gave up 5 bases; unmatched junction bases: 6. The CDR3 spans 15 residues.

Notes on this clone: One end of the junction fails to match germline, which may point to a read error. The V gene is TRBV7-7, the J gene TRBJ1-1; tentative D call: TRBD1 (5 bases). This CDR3 region has 13 residues. Germline V gene data show CDR1 as SSHAT and CDR2 as FNYEAQ (reference sequence). The DNA of the CDR3 is TGTGCTAGCAGCCTGTTGACAGACACTGAAGCTTTCTTT. Translated, it gives CASSLLTDTEAFF.

The chain is built from TRBV19 and TRBJ2-5; D is uncertain. V dropped 7 bases and J dropped 3 bases, with 6 bases sitting between them. The CDR3 sequence is 11 residues long. Germline lookup yields CDR1 LNHDA and CDR2 SQIVND (reference sequence). CDR3 loop: CASMSEETQYF. Here the CDR3 DNA reads TGTGCCAGTATGTCGGAAGAGACCCAGTACTTC.

The rearrangement joins TRBV6-5 to TRBJ2-7, with D unclear. Trimming took off 2 bases at V and 2 bases at J, with 16 bases between the two ends. The CDR3 is 16 amino acids. The germline gives CDR1 MNHEY, CDR2 SVGAGI. The CDR3 here is CASSYRPARSPYEQYF. CDR3 DNA: TGTGCCAGCAGTTACAGGCCCGCGCGGAGTCCCTACGAGCAGTACTTC.

V gene TRBV5-1 combines with J gene TRBJ1-4; 7 nucleotides agree with TRBD1. The V gene's germline CDR1 is SGHRS and CDR2 YFSETQ. V was pared by 3 bases and J by 5 bases, with 7 bases of the junction left unmatched. The CDR3 is made up of 15 amino acids. The CDR3 here is CASSSYGTANEKLFF. CDR3 in DNA: TGCGCCAGCAGCTCTTACGGGACAGCAAATGAAAAACTGTTTTTT. The full variable domain, in which reference TRBV5-1 and TRBJ1-4 provide the parts outside the CDR3, is KAGVTQTPRYLIKTRGQQVTLSCSPISGHRSVSWYQQTPGQGLQFLFEYFSETQRNKGNFPGRFSGRQFSNSRSEMNVSTLELGDSALYLCASSSYGTANEKLFFGSGTQLSVL.

The chain combines TRBV27 with TRBJ1-1; 9 bases agree with TRBD1. V gave up 4 bases and J gave up 4 bases; unmatched junction bases: 4. Germline values: CDR1 MNHEY, CDR2 SMNVEV (reference sequence). This CDR3 comprises 14 residues. The CDR3 DNA reads TGTGCCAGCAGTTGGACAGGGGTGGGCACTGAAGCTTTCTTT. Its translation: CASSWTGVGTEAFF.

The chain is built from TRBV28 and TRBJ2-5, with a tentative D call TRBD2 (6 bases). CDR1 is MDHEN and CDR2 is SYDVKM in the germline V gene. This CDR3 is built from 16 residues. The V gene lost 3 bases and the J gene lost 9 bases, with 23 bases spanning the gap. In nucleotides, the CDR3 is TGTGCCAGCAGTTTGTGGGGGGTAGCGGCTCCCGGGGCCCAGTACTTC. This codes for CASSLWGVAAPGAQYF.

This chain links TRBV6-1 with TRBJ1-1; 10 bases line up with TRBD1. Germline V gives CDR1 MNHNS, CDR2 SASEGT. This CDR3 has 13 amino acids. The V segment lost 9 bases and the J segment 5 bases; nucleotides outside the gene matches: 6. Here the CDR3 DNA reads TGTGCCAGGATGACAGGGGGCCTTACTGAAGCTTTCTTT. Translating it yields CARMTGGLTEAFF.

The gene calls are TRBV6-5 and TRBJ2-6, with a tentative D call TRBD1 (6 bases). The V end lost 9 bases, the J end lost 4 bases, and 7 bases lay between the germline ends. The germline gives CDR1 MNHEY, CDR2 SVGAGI. The CDR3 runs to 12 residues. CDR3 sequence reads: CARRGGANVLTF. Written as DNA, the CDR3 is TGTGCCAGGAGGGGGGGGGCCAACGTCCTGACTTTC.

This chain joins TRBV19 and TRBJ1-2, with D perhaps TRBD1 (6 bases). The CDR3 covers 13 residues. Per the germline V gene, CDR1 is LNHDA and CDR2 is SQIVND (reference sequence). Deletions cut 10 bases from V and 2 bases from J, with 14 bases between. The CDR3 spells CATKGQGNYGYTF. CDR3 sequence (DNA): TGTGCCACTAAAGGGCAGGGGAACTATGGCTACACCTTC.

The chain joins TRBV5-8 to TRBJ1-4; no clear D. V lost 0 bases and J 4 bases, leaving 10 bases between the germline ends. The length of the CDR3 is 15 residues. In germline, CDR1 is SGHTS, CDR2 YDEGEE. CDR3 loop: CASSLGQVLNEKLFF. Here the CDR3 DNA reads TGTGCCAGCAGCTTGGGGCAGGTGCTTAATGAAAAACTGTTTTTT.

The genes are TRBV6-6 and TRBJ1-1; D gene ambiguous. V was clipped by 4 bases and J by 7 bases, with 13 bases between them. The CDR3 extends over 13 amino acids. Germline loops: CDR1 MNHNY, CDR2 SVGAGI (reference sequence). CDR3 bases: TGTGCCAGCAGTTCTCCCGGGGTTCTTGAAGCTTTCTTT. Protein sequence: CASSSPGVLEAFF.

This clone was detected only a few times. The rearrangement links TRBV6-5 to TRBJ2-7; TRBD1 aligns across 11 bases. The CDR3 is 13 amino acids. Germline values: CDR1 MNHEY, CDR2 SVGAGI. V lost 6 bases to trimming and J lost 8 bases; unmatched junction nucleotides: 6. CDR3: CASSRGTGGQQYF. In DNA form, the CDR3 reads TGTGCCAGCAGCCGAGGGACAGGGGGTCAGCAGTACTTC.

The chain joins TRBV19 to TRBJ1-5; weak D call: TRBD1 (5 bases). Germline V gene sequence: CDR1 LNHDA, CDR2 SQIVND (reference sequence). V was clipped by 3 bases and J by 6 bases, with 18 bases between them. The CDR3 loop spans 16 amino acids. The CDR3: CASSIGGWGGSQPQHF. The CDR3 bases are TGTGCCAGTAGTATCGGAGGGTGGGGGGGTAGTCAGCCCCAGCATTTT.

V usage is TRBV6-6 and J usage is TRBJ1-1; 8 bases map to TRBD1. V was clipped by 4 bases and J by 1 base; unmatched bases: 2. The CDR3 is made up of 14 amino acids. Germline V gene data show CDR1 as MNHNY and CDR2 as SVGAGI (reference sequence). In DNA, the CDR3 is TGTGCCAGCAGTTCTCAGGGGGCGAACACTGAAGCTTTCTTT. Translating it yields CASSSQGANTEAFF.

V and J are TRBV5-1 and TRBJ2-2, with 8 positions matching TRBD1. Losses at the gene ends were 3 bases for V and 5 bases for J; bases not matched to a gene: 9. This CDR3 contains 16 residues. Germline lookup yields CDR1 SGHRS and CDR2 YFSETQ. The CDR3 protein is CASSSSGGGGTGELFF. The CDR3, as DNA: TGCGCCAGCAGCTCTTCAGGGGGCGGCGGTACCGGGGAGCTGTTTTTT.

This rearrangement joins TRBV15 to TRBJ1-6; 8 bases align to TRBD1. Germline assignment: CDR1 LNHNV and CDR2 YYDKDF (reference sequence). The V gene end was trimmed by 0 bases and the J gene end by 15 bases; junction bases not matched to a gene: 13. This CDR3 is 16 amino acids long. For the CDR3, the DNA is TGTGCCACCAGCAGAGAGGAAGCTGGGACAGGTGCGCTCCTCCACTTT. It translates to CATSREEAGTGALLHF.

This chain connects TRBV18 to TRBJ2-7, with D possibly being TRBD1 (6 bases). Germline loops: CDR1 KGHSH, CDR2 LQKENI. The CDR3 length is 15 residues. V lost 3 bases, J lost 2 bases, and 14 bases lay in between. The CDR3 region has the DNA TGTGCCAGCTCACCCCTGGGACAACATACCTACGAGCAGTACTTC. This codes for CASSPLGQHTYEQYF.

This chain uses TRBV9 with TRBJ1-4; 8 nucleotides align to TRBD1. J lost 2 bases, V lost 3 bases, and 3 bases had no gene match. Germline CDR1 is SGDLS and CDR2 is YYNGEE. The CDR3 extends over 15 amino acids. CDR3 sequence (DNA): TGTGCCAGCAGCGCTAACAGGGGGACTAATGAAAAACTGTTTTTT. It specifies CASSANRGTNEKLFF.

V and J are TRBV30 and TRBJ2-5, with 10 bases lining up with TRBD1. V lost 3 bases to trimming and J lost 4 bases; unmatched junction nucleotides: 8. The CDR3 spans 15 residues. Germline-derived CDR1 and CDR2 are GTSNPN and SVGIG (reference sequence). In DNA, the CDR3 is TGTGCCTGGAGGACACCGGGACAGGGGCCAGAGACCCAGTACTTC. Protein sequence: CAWRTPGQGPETQYF.